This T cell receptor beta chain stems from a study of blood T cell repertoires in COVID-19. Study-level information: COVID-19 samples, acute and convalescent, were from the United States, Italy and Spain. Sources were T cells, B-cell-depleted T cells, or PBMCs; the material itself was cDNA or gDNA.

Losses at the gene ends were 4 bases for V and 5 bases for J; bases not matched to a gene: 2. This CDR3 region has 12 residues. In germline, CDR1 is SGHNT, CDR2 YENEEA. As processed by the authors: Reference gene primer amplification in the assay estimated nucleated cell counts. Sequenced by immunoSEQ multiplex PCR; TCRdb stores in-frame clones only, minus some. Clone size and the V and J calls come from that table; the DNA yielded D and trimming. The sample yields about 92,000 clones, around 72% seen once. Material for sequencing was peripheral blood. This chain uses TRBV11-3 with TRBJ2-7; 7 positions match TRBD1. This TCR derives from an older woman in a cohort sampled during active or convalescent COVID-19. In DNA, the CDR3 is TGTGCCAGCAGCTCCGACAGGGACGAGCAGTACTTC. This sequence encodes CASSSDRDEQYF.